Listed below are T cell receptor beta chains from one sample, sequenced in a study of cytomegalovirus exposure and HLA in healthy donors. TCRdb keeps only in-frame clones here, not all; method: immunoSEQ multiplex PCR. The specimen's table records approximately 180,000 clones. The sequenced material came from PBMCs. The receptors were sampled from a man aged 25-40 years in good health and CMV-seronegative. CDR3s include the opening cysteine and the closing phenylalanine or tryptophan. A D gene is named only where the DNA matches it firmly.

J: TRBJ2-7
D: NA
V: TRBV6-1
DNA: TGTGCCAGCAAGGAGACAGGTCTCACCCCCTACGAGCAGTACTTC
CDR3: CASKETGLTPYEQYF

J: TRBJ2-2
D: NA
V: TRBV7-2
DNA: TGTGCCAGCAGCTTAAACGGTCCAGGGGACACCGGGGAGCTGTTTTTT
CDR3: CASSLNGPGDTGELFF

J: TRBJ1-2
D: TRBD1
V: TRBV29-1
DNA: TGCAGCGTGGCGGACAGGTTCGGCTACACCTTC
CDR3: CSVADRFGYTF

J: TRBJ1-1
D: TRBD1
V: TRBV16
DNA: TGTGCCAGCAGCCAAGGACAGGGTTTGGGCACTGAAGCTTTCTTT
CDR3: CASSQGQGLGTEAFF

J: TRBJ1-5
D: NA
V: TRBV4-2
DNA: TGTGCCAGCAGCCAAGCCCACCGAACAGTTAGCAATCAGCCCCAGCATTTT
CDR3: CASSQAHRTVSNQPQHF

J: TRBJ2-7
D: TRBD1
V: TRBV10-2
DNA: TGCGCCAGCAGTGAGTCGACAGGGGTCGGATACGAGCAGTACTTC
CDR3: CASSESTGVGYEQYF

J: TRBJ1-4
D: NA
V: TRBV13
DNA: TGTGCCAGCAGCGGCAGGGTGAATAATGAAAAACTGTTTTTT
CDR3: CASSGRVNNEKLFF

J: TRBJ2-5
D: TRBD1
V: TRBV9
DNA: TGTGCCAGCAGCGTTGACAGGGGGCAAGGGGAGACCCAGTACTTC
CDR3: CASSVDRGQGETQYF

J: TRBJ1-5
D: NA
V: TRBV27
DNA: TGTGCCAGCAGTTTCGAGGGAGGAACCAATCAGCCCCAGCATTTT
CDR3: CASSFEGGTNQPQHF

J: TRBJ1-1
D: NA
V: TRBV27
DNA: TGTGCCAGCAGTTTTGGAGGCAAAAGCACTGAAGCTTTCTTT
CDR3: CASSFGGKSTEAFF

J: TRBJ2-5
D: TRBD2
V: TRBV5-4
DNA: TGTGCCAGCAGCTTGGGCCTAGCGGGAGTATATGAGACCCAGTACTTC
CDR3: CASSLGLAGVYETQYF

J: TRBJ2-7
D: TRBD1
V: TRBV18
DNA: TGTGCCAGCTCACCACGCAGGACAGGGGTTTTCTACGAGCAGTACTTC
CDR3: CASSPRRTGVFYEQYF

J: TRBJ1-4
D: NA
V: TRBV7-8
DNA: TGTGCCAGCAGCTTAGGAGGTTTATTGGAGAATGAAAAACTGTTTTTT
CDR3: CASSLGGLLENEKLFF

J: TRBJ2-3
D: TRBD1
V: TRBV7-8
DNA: TGTGCCAGCAGCCGCTTTTTGACAGGGTTGGGAGATACGCAGTATTTT
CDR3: CASSRFLTGLGDTQYF

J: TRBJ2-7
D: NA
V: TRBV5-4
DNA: TGTGCCAGCAGCGAGTCTAGCGCCCCTACCTACGAGCAGTACTTC
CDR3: CASSESSAPTYEQYF

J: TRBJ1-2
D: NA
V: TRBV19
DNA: TGTGCCATCCCCGGTGGCGGGGTTGGAGGCTACACCTTC
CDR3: CAIPGGGVGGYTF

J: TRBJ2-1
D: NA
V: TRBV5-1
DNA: TGCGCCAGCAGACACAAACAAGATGACTACAATGAGCAGTTCTTC
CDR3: CASRHKQDDYNEQFF

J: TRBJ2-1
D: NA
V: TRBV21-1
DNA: NA
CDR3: CASSVAGGSNEQFF

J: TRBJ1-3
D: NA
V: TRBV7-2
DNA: TGTGCCAGCAGCACTTTGTACTCTGGAAACACCATATATTTT
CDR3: CASSTLYSGNTIYF

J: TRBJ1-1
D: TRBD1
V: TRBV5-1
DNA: TGCGCCAGCAGCTCTTTCCCGACAGGGGCCGACACTGAAGCTTTCTTT
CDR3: CASSSFPTGADTEAFF

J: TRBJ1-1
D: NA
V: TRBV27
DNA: TGTGCCAGCAGTTTATACTCGGGGGGGACAACTGAAGCTTTCTTT
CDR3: CASSLYSGGTTEAFF

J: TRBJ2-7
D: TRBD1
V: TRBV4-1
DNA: TGCGCCAGCAGCCGACAACCGGGACAGGGTAATTACGAGCAGTACTTC
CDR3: CASSRQPGQGNYEQYF

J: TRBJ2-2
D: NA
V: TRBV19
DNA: TGTGCCAGTAGTATATGGGGCCCCGGGGAGCTGTTTTTT
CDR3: CASSIWGPGELFF

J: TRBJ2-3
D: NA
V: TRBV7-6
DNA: TGTGCCAGCAGCTTAAGGCCGGGAAGCACAGATACGCAGTATTTT
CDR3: CASSLRPGSTDTQYF

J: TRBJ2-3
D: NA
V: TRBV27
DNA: TGTGCCACTACACCCCCGGGTATCGGAGATACGCAGTATTTT
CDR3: CATTPPGIGDTQYF

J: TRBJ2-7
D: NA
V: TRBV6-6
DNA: TGTGCCAGCATTACCACACAGGACAGCTCCTACGAGCAGTACTTC
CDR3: CASITTQDSSYEQYF

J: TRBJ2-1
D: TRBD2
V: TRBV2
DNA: TGTGCCAGCAGTGACATCACTAGCGCTCGCGGGGGTGAGCAGTTCTTC
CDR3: CASSDITSARGGEQFF

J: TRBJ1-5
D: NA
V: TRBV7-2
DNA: TGTGCCAGCAGCTTGTGGTCAGATAGCAATCAGCCCCAGCATTTT
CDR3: CASSLWSDSNQPQHF

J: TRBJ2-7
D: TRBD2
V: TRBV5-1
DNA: TGCGCCAGCAGCCGGAGCGGGAGTACCTACGAGCAGTACTTC
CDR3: CASSRSGSTYEQYF

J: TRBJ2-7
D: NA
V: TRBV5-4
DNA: TGTGCCAGCTCGCCCGGGGGGCCCTACGAGCAGTACTTC
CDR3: CASSPGGPYEQYF

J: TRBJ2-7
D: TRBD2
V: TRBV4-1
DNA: TGCGCCAGCAGCCAGCACGGCGCGGGGGGAGCCTACGAGCAGTACTTC
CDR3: CASSQHGAGGAYEQYF

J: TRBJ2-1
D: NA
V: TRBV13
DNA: TGTGCCAGCAGCTTAGGGCGCGCGGCGGGTCCCCAGAGTGAGCAGTTCTTC
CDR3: CASSLGRAAGPQSEQFF

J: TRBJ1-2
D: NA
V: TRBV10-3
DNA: TGTGCCATCAGTGAGTTTAACAGCGGTGGCTACACCTTC
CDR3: CAISEFNSGGYTF

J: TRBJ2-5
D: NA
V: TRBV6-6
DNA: TGTGCCAGCAGTTACCCACAAGAGACCCAGTACTTC
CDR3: CASSYPQETQYF

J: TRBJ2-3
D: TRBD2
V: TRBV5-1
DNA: TGCGCCAGCAGCTTTTTGGGGGGGAGAGACCCAGATACGCAGTATTTT
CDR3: CASSFLGGRDPDTQYF

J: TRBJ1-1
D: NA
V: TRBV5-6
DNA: TGTGCCAGCAGCTTGGCAGGGAACACTGAAGCTTTCTTT
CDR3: CASSLAGNTEAFF

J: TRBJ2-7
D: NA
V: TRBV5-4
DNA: TGTGCCAGCAGCTTGGGACAGAGGAATTACGAGCAGTACTTC
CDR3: CASSLGQRNYEQYF

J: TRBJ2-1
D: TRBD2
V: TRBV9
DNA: TGTGCCAGCAGCGTAGGGGTGCTAGCGGGGGGCGGGTCCTACAATGAGCAGTTCTTC
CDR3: CASSVGVLAGGGSYNEQFF

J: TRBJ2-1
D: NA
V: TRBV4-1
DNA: TGCGCCAGCAGCCCCTATTCCTTGGACACGAGCTCCTACAATGAGCAGTTCTTC
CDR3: CASSPYSLDTSSYNEQFF

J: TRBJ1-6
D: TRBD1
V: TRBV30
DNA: TGTGCCTGGAGTAGCCGGACAGGGGGATCATCCCTCCACTTT
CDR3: CAWSSRTGGSSLHF

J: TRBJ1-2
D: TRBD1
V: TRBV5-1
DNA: TGCGCCAGCAGCTTGTCCGGGACAGATGTGTCCTATGGCTACACCTTC
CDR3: CASSLSGTDVSYGYTF